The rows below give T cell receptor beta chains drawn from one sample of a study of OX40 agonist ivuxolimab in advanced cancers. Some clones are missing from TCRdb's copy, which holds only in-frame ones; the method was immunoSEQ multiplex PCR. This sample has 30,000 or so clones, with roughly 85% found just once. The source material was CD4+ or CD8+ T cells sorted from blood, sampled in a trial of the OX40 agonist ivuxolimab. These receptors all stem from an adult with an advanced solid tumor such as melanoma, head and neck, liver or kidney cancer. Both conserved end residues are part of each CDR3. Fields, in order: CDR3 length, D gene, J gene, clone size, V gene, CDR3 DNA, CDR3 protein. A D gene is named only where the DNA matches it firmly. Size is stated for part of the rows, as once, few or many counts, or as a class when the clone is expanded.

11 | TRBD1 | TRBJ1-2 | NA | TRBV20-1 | TGCAGTGCGGACAGGGTGCCTGGCTACACCTTC | CSADRVPGYTF
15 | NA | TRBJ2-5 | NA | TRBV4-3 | TGCGCCAGCAGCCAAGATCAGGGCCCCCGGGAGACCCAGTACTTC | CASSQDQGPRETQYF
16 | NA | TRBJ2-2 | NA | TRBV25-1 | TGTGCCAGCAGTGATGGGTTAGCGTACTATACCGGGGAGCTGTTTTTT | CASSDGLAYYTGELFF
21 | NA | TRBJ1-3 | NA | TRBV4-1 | TGCGCCAGCAGCCAAATGGATCACAGCCCTCTATTCTCCAACTCTGGAAACACCATATATTTT | CASSQMDHSPLFSNSGNTIYF
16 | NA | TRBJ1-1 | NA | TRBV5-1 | TGCGCCAGCAGCTCCCCCGAGAAGGGGGTGAACACTGAAGCTTTCTTT | CASSSPEKGVNTEAFF
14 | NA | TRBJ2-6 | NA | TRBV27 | TGTGCCAGCAGTAAGGGGTCTGGGGCCAACGTCCTGACTTTC | CASSKGSGANVLTF
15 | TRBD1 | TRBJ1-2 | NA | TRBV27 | TGTGCCAGCAGTTTAGGGACAGGGGGCGGATATGGCTACACCTTC | CASSLGTGGGYGYTF
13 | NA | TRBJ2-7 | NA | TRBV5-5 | TGTGCCAGCACCTATCCGGGGTCCTACGAGCAGTACTTC | CASTYPGSYEQYF
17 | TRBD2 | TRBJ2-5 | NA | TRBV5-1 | TGCGCCAGCAGCCTGGGACTAGCGGGAGGAAATGAAGAGACCCAGTACTTC | CASSLGLAGGNEETQYF
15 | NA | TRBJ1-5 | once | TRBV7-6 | TGTGCCAGCAGCCTCCGGGAGTATAGCAATCAGCCCCAGCATTTT | CASSLREYSNQPQHF
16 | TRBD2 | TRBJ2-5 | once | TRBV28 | TGTGCCAGCAGTTTACTGACTAGCGGGGCCCAAGAGACCCAGTACTTC | CASSLLTSGAQETQYF
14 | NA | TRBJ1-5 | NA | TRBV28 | TGTGCCAGCAGCCCCGGGGACGACAATCAGCCCCAGCATTTT | CASSPGDDNQPQHF
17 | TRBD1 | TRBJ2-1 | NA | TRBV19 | TGTGCCAGTAGTGTCACTGGGACAGACCTTGTGTACAATGAGCAGTTCTTC | CASSVTGTDLVYNEQFF
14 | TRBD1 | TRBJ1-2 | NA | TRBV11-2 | TGTGCCAGCAGCTTTTCGTCAGGGGGCTATGGCTACACCTTC | CASSFSSGGYGYTF
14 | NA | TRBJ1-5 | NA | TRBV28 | TGTGCCAGCAGTTACGACAGTAGCAATCAGCCCCAGCATTTT | CASSYDSSNQPQHF
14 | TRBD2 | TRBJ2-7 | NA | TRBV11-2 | TGTGCCAGCAGCTGGACTAGCGGAGGATACGAGCAGTACTTC | CASSWTSGGYEQYF
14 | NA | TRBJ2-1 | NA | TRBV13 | TGTGCCAGCAGCTTAGGCCCTGGCACGAATGAGCAGTTCTTC | CASSLGPGTNEQFF
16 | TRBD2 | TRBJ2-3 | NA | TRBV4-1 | TGCGCCAGCAGCCAAGAACCTAGCGGGAGTGTGGGGGAGCAGTATTTT | CASSQEPSGSVGEQYF
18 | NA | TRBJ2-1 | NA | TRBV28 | TGTGCCAGCAGCACGGAAGTATTTAGGGCGGCCTCCTACAATGAGCAGTTCTTC | CASSTEVFRAASYNEQFF
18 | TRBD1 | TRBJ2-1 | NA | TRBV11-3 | TGTGCCAGCAGCAACACCGGGACAGGGGGGGATGGGAGGAATGAGCAGTTCTTC | CASSNTGTGGDGRNEQFF
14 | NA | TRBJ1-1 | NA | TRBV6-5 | TGTGCCAGCAGTTACAGAGGCGGGCGCACTGAAGCTTTCTTT | CASSYRGGRTEAFF
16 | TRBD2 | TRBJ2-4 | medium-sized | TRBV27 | TGTGCCAGCAGTCCTTTACTAGCGGCCCTCAAAAACATTCAGTACTTC | CASSPLLAALKNIQYF
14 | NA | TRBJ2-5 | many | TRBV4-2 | TGTGCCAGCAGCCAAGGTAGCGGCCAAGAGACCCAGTACTTC | CASSQGSGQETQYF
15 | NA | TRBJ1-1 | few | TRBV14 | TGTGCCAGCAGCCAAGAAGAAGCCAGGCCTGCTGAAGCTTTCTTT | CASSQEEARPAEAFF
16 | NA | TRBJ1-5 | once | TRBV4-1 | TGCGCCAGCAGCCAAGATTTGGGCCTGGGGAATCAGCCCCAGCATTTT | CASSQDLGLGNQPQHF
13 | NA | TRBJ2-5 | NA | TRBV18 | TGTGCCAGCTCACCACCAGGGGTGGAGACCCAGTACTTC | CASSPPGVETQYF
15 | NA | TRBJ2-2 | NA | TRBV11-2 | TGTGCCAGCAGCCGCCACCCCCAGGACACCGGGGAGCTGTTTTTT | CASSRHPQDTGELFF
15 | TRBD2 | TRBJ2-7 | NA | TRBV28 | TGTGCCAGCAGTTCCTGGACTAGCGGGAGCTACGAGCAGTACTTC | CASSSWTSGSYEQYF
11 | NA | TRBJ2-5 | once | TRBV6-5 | TGTGCCAGCAGAAATTACGAGACCCAGTACTTC | CASRNYETQYF
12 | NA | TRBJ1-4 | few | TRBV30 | TGTGCCTGTCAAGATTTAAATGAAAAACTGTTTTTT | CACQDLNEKLFF
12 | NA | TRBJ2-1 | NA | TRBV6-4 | TGTGCCAGCAGTCACTCCTACAATGAGCAGTTCTTC | CASSHSYNEQFF
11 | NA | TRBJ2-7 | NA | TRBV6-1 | TGTGCCAGCACGGCGGCAGGCGAGCAGTACTTC | CASTAAGEQYF
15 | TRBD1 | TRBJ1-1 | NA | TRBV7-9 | TGTGCCAGCAGCCCACGTCCCGGGACAGGGAATGAAGCTTTCTTT | CASSPRPGTGNEAFF
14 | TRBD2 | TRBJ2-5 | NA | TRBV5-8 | TGTGCCAGCAGCTTGCGGCTAGCGGGAGAAACCCAGTACTTC | CASSLRLAGETQYF
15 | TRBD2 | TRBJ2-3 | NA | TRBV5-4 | TGTGCCAGCGGCCTGGGGCTAGCGGGCACAGATACGCAGTATTTT | CASGLGLAGTDTQYF
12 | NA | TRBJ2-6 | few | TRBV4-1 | TGCGCCAGCTCCTCTGGGGCCAACGTCCTGACTTTC | CASSSGANVLTF
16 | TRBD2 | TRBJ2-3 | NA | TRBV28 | TGTGCCAGCAGTCCTCCGGGGGGGGCCGTGACAGATACGCAGTATTTT | CASSPPGGAVTDTQYF
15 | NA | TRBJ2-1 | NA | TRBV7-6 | TGTGCCAGCAGCCCCGGGGCAACACCCAACAATGAGCAGTTCTTC | CASSPGATPNNEQFF
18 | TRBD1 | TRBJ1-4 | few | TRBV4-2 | TGTGCCAGCAGCCAAGATGGGACAGGCGGGGGTCCCAATGAAAAACTGTTTTTT | CASSQDGTGGGPNEKLFF
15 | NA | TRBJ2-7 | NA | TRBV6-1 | TGTGCCAGCATCTTAACCCAGGGGCCCATCTACGAGCAGTACTTC | CASILTQGPIYEQYF
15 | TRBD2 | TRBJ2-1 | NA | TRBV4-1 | TGCGCCAGCAGCCAAGGCGGGAGGGCCGAGGGTGAGCAGTTCTTC | CASSQGGRAEGEQFF
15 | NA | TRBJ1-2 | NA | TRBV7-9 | TGTGCCAGCAGCTTTGATGAAGGGCGGTGGGGTGGCTACACCTTC | CASSFDEGRWGGYTF
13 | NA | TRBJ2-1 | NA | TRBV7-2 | TGTGCCAGCAGCCTCCGACCGGACAATGAGCAGTTCTTC | CASSLRPDNEQFF
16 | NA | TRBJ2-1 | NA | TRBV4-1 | TGCGCCAGCAGCCAAGCAACCCACTCCTCCTACAATGAGCAGTTCTTC | CASSQATHSSYNEQFF
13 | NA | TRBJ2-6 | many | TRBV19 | TGTGCCAGTAGTACCTCTGGGGCCAACGTCCTGACTTTC | CASSTSGANVLTF
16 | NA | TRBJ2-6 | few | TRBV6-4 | TGTGCCAGCAGTGACTCGTCCATCTCTGGGGCCAACGTCCTGACTTTC | CASSDSSISGANVLTF
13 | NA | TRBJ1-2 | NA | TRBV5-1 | TGCGCCAGCAGAGACTCAGCTAACTATGGCTACACCTTC | CASRDSANYGYTF
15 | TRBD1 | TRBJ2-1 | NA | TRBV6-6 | TGTGCCAGCAGATCCGGGACAGGGCCCTACAATGAGCAGTTCTTC | CASRSGTGPYNEQFF
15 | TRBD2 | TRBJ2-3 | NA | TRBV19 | TGTGCCAGTAGTGGGCTAGCGGGAAACACAGATACGCAGTATTTT | CASSGLAGNTDTQYF
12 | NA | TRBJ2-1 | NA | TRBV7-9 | TGTGCCAGCAGCCAGGCGTACAATGAGCAGTTCTTC | CASSQAYNEQFF
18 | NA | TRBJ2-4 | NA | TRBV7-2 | TGTGCCAGCAGCTTAGTGGGGGGAATGTACCTAGCCAAAAACATTCAGTACTTC | CASSLVGGMYLAKNIQYF
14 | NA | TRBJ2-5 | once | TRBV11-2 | TGTGCCAGCAGCTTAGCCGCAGGGATGGAGACCCAGTACTTC | CASSLAAGMETQYF
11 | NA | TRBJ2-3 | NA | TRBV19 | TGTGCCAGTGGTCTCCCAGATACGCAGTATTTT | CASGLPDTQYF
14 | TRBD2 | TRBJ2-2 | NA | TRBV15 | TGTGCCACCGGGCGGGAGGGGGACACCGGGGAGCTGTTTTTT | CATGREGDTGELFF
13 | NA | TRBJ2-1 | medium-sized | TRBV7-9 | TGTGCCAGCAGCGCCTATAACGACAATGAGCAGTTCTTC | CASSAYNDNEQFF
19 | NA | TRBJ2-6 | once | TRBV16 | TGTGCCAGCAGCCAACCCGGTGGCAGGGGTTTCGCTGGGGCCAACGTCCTGACTTTC | CASSQPGGRGFAGANVLTF
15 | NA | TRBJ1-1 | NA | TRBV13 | TGTGCCAGCAGCCATGCCCAGGGATGGAACACTGAAGCTTTCTTT | CASSHAQGWNTEAFF
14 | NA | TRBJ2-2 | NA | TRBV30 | TGTGCCTGGAGTGTAGGTCTACCCGGGGGGGAGCTGTTTTTT | CAWSVGLPGGELFF